This entry lists 22 T cell receptor beta chains sequenced from one sample in a study of blood T cell repertoires in COVID-19. Some clones are missing from TCRdb's copy, which holds only in-frame ones; the method was immunoSEQ multiplex PCR. Here the sample spans about 140,000 clones, roughly four fifths being singletons. Sequences were obtained from peripheral blood. Receptor source: a woman aged 80 or over with active or convalescent COVID-19.

The chain uses TRBV6-6 and TRBJ1-1; weak D call: TRBD1 (6 bases). The V end lost 2 bases, the J end lost 1 base, and 8 bases lay between the germline ends. Germline V gives CDR1 MNHNY, CDR2 SVGAGI (reference sequence). CDR3 length equals 14 residues. The CDR3 loop reads CASSYETGNTEAFF. The CDR3 DNA is TGTGCCAGCAGTTACGAGACAGGGAACACTGAAGCTTTCTTT.

This clone turned up a few times. This chain joins TRBV5-1 and TRBJ2-7, with a possible D match to TRBD1 (8 bases). The CDR3 covers 14 residues. Germline values: CDR1 SGHRS, CDR2 YFSETQ. Trimming shortened V by 9 bases and J by 6 bases, and 22 bases separated the two germline ends. The CDR3, as DNA: TGCGCCACCAAACAACAGGGGGGGGCCTCCGAGCAGTACTTC. Translated, it gives CATKQQGGASEQYF.

Worth noting for this clone: The identical CDR3 is also encoded by other nucleotide sequences in the sample. V gene TRBV24-1 combines with J gene TRBJ2-2, with a tentative D call TRBD1 (6 bases). This CDR3 contains 14 residues. Germline V gene data show CDR1 as KGHDR and CDR2 as SFDVKD. Trimming took 4 bases from V and 2 from J, leaving 7 bases between them. Here the CDR3 DNA reads TGTGCCACCAGTGACAGGGGAAACACCGGGGAGCTGTTTTTT. This gives the protein CATSDRGNTGELFF.

V gene TRBV5-4 combines with J gene TRBJ2-2, with D maybe TRBD2 (5 bases). V gave up 0 bases and J gave up 3 bases, with 9 bases separating them. Per the germline V gene, CDR1 is SGHNT and CDR2 is YYREEE (reference sequence). This CDR3 is 15 amino acids long. CDR3 protein: CASSLGGRDTGELFF. In DNA, the CDR3 is TGTGCCAGCAGCTTGGGAGGGCGCGACACCGGGGAGCTGTTTTTT. The full variable domain, its missing parts supplied by reference TRBV5-4 and TRBJ2-2, is ETGVTQSPTHLIKTRGQQVTLRCSSQSGHNTVSWYQQALGQGPQFIFQYYREEENGRGNFPPRFSGLQFPNYSSELNVNALELDDSALYLCASSLGGRDTGELFFGEGSRLTVL.

There are a few counts of this clone. The V and J genes are TRBV6-6 and TRBJ1-2; no definite D call. CDR1 and CDR2 from the germline V gene are MNHNY and SVGAGI (reference sequence). There are 16 residues in the CDR3. The ends were cut back, 2 bases at V and 4 bases at J, with 17 bases in the middle. The CDR3 coding sequence is TGTGCCAGCAGTTACCCCCCAGGTATCAGTGGCTATGGCTACACCTTC. Amino acids: CASSYPPGISGYGYTF.

The rearrangement joins TRBV12-3 or TRBV12-4 to TRBJ2-7; no reliable D call. V shed 1 base and J shed 3 bases, with 7 bases lying between them. The CDR3 contains 13 residues. The CDR3: CASSLVENYEQYF. For the CDR3, the DNA is TGTGCCAGCAGTTTAGTAGAGAACTACGAGCAGTACTTC.

V gene TRBV28 combines with J gene TRBJ2-2; 7 positions agree with TRBD1. Germline CDR1 and CDR2: MDHEN and SYDVKM. This CDR3 comprises 16 residues. Trimming took 6 bases from V and 5 from J; bases not matched to a gene: 12. The CDR3 reads CASRIPGTVTTGELFF. CDR3 nucleotide sequence: TGTGCCAGCAGGATACCCGGGACAGTGACTACCGGGGAGCTGTTTTTT.

This chain links TRBV30 with TRBJ2-7, with 15 nucleotides matching TRBD2. In germline, CDR1 is GTSNPN, CDR2 SVGIG (reference sequence). The V gene end was trimmed by 2 bases and the J gene end by 2 bases; junction bases not matched to a gene: 4. This CDR3 has 16 residues. The DNA of the CDR3 is TGTGCCTGGAGTCCCGGACTAGCGGGGGGGCCCTACGAGCAGTACTTC. This codes for CAWSPGLAGGPYEQYF.

The chain carries TRBV14 and TRBJ2-7, with D tentatively TRBD1 (6 bases). The CDR3 covers 14 residues. Deletions cut 1 base from V and 2 bases from J, with 9 bases between. Germline CDR1 and CDR2: SGHDN and FVKESK. CDR3 region: CASSQVGGTYEQYF. In DNA, the CDR3 is TGTGCCAGCAGCCAAGTAGGGGGTACCTACGAGCAGTACTTC.

This clone has just one count. The rearrangement joins TRBV4-2 to TRBJ1-6; D is perhaps TRBD1 (5 bases). V was cut by 3 bases and J by 14 bases, with 14 bases left in between. The CDR3 length is 13 residues. The V gene's germline CDR1 is LGHNA and CDR2 YNFKEQ. The CDR3: CASSQDKRLSLHF. DNA for the CDR3: TGTGCCAGCAGCCAGGACAAGCGTTTATCCCTCCACTTT.

In nucleotides, the CDR3 is TGTGCCACCACCTCAAGATTAGACAGGGACTCGGGGGGGTACTACAATGAGCAGTTCTTC. It yields the protein CATTSRLDRDSGGYYNEQFF. The chain links TRBV24-1 to TRBJ2-1; D perhaps matches TRBD2 (8 bases). In germline, CDR1 is KGHDR, CDR2 SFDVKD. The V end lost 8 bases, the J end lost 3 bases, and 31 bases lay between the germline ends. There are 20 residues in the CDR3.

This clone has a single count. The CDR3 DNA follows: TGTGCCAGCAAGTTGGCGGGGGGGCAGGGAGAGACCCAGTACTTC. Protein: CASKLAGGQGETQYF. The rearrangement uses TRBV6-5 and TRBJ2-5; 9 positions match TRBD2. In germline, CDR1 is MNHEY, CDR2 SVGAGI. V trimming: 7 bases; J trimming: 4 bases; junction bases outside the gene matches: 10. The CDR3 covers 15 residues.

V and J are TRBV7-2 and TRBJ2-5; 9 bases fit TRBD1. The CDR3 contains 15 residues. Germline CDR1 and CDR2: SGHTA and FQGNSA. V lost 5 bases, J lost 2 bases, and 6 bases stayed unmatched. The CDR3 coding sequence is TGTGCCAGCAGCCGGACAGGGGCACAGCAAGAGACCCAGTACTTC. Protein: CASSRTGAQQETQYF.

This chain joins TRBV9 and TRBJ1-1, with a possible D match to TRBD1 (6 bases). Between the trimmed V and J ends, which lost 5 bases and 3 bases, there was a span of 11 bases. This CDR3 has 13 residues. Germline CDR1 and CDR2: SGDLS and YYNGEE. CDR3 residues: CASSEGGYTEAFF. CDR3 DNA: TGTGCCAGCAGTGAGGGGGGGTACACTGAAGCTTTCTTT.

The chain combines TRBV2 with TRBJ2-5; D uncertain. Germline V gene lookup returns CDR1 SNHLY and CDR2 FYNNEI. The CDR3 has 12 amino acids. Deletions cut 2 bases from V and 5 bases from J, with 6 bases between. The CDR3 DNA reads TGTGCCAGCAGTGAACTAACGGAGACCCAGTACTTC. This translates into CASSELTETQYF.

The rearrangement joins TRBV10-3 to TRBJ1-1; D call uncertain. The CDR3 has 15 residues. V was pared by 0 bases and J by 1 base, with 9 bases between. In germline, CDR1 is ENHRY, CDR2 SYGVKD. In DNA, the CDR3 is TGTGCCATCAGTGAGTCTAGCGTGCCGAACACTGAAGCTTTCTTT. This translates into CAISESSVPNTEAFF.

The V gene is TRBV4-1, the J gene TRBJ2-7; the match to TRBD1 covers 8 bases. Unmatched junction bases numbered 7, after V lost 0 bases and J lost 6 bases. The V gene's germline CDR1 is MGHRA and CDR2 YSYEKL. The CDR3 sequence is 15 residues long. The CDR3 DNA sequence: TGCGCCAGCAGCCAAGACAGGGGGCAAGCGGGCGAGCAGTACTTC. It specifies CASSQDRGQAGEQYF.

The chain uses TRBV7-9 and TRBJ2-5; 7 bases align to TRBD1. CDR1 and CDR2 (germline): SEHNR, FQNEAQ (reference sequence). The CDR3 length is 14 residues. The V segment lost 4 bases and the J segment 6 bases; nucleotides outside the gene matches: 8. CDR3: CASSWGTGAKTQYF. Here the CDR3 DNA reads TGTGCCAGCAGCTGGGGAACAGGGGCGAAGACCCAGTACTTC.

J is TRBJ2-3 and V is TRBV10-3; D possibly corresponds to TRBD1 (6 bases). This CDR3 is 15 amino acids long. V was pared by 0 bases and J by 2 bases, with 9 bases between. Germline values: CDR1 ENHRY, CDR2 SYGVKD. The CDR3 DNA is TGTGCCATCAGTGAGTCGGGGGCCCACACAGATACGCAGTATTTT. Its protein product is CAISESGAHTDTQYF.

V and J are TRBV29-1 and TRBJ1-6, with TRBD1 matching 7 bases. V lost 7 bases to trimming and J lost 5 bases; unmatched junction nucleotides: 5. Germline V gene lookup returns CDR1 SQVTM and CDR2 ANQGSEA. This CDR3 has 13 residues. CDR3 nucleotides: TGCAGCGCCCGGGACAGTGATAATTCACCCCTCCACTTT. It translates to CSARDSDNSPLHF.

CDR3 coding DNA: TGTGCCAGCAGCCATTACGGACAGAAATACGAGCAGTACTTC. The encoded protein is CASSHYGQKYEQYF. The V gene is TRBV3-1 (or the pseudogene TRBV3-2), the J gene TRBJ2-7, with a weak D call TRBD1 (6 bases). In germline, CDR1 is LGHDT, CDR2 YNNKEL (reference sequence). The length of the CDR3 is 14 residues. Trimming took 3 bases from V and 4 from J, leaving 13 bases between them.

The genes are TRBV5-1 and TRBJ2-1, with TRBD1 as a possible D gene (6 bases). This CDR3 is built from 15 residues. The V end lost 9 bases, the J end lost 6 bases, and 22 bases lay between the germline ends. CDR1 SGHRS and CDR2 YFSETQ come from the germline V gene. CDR3 loop: CATTPNSNRANEQFF. The CDR3 nucleotides read TGCGCCACCACTCCTAACTCAAACAGGGCCAATGAGCAGTTCTTC.